The sequence of this T cell receptor beta chain was determined in a study of T cell changes during pregnancy in multiple sclerosis. The table lists this clone with a count of one. Germline CDR1 MDHEN, CDR2 SYDVKM. This CDR3 spans 14 amino acids. The V gene lost 6 bases and the J gene lost 7 bases, with 16 bases spanning the gap. Clones were read by immunoSEQ multiplex PCR, and TCRdb kept only the in-frame ones, dropping some. This sample has 20,000 to 25,000 clones, with about 86% found just once. The chain has TRBV28 and TRBJ1-5; perhaps TRBD1 as D (6 bases). Sequenced material: CD4+ T cells from peripheral blood mononuclear cells, taken in the first trimester of pregnancy. The clonotype was recovered from a female donor in good health, enrolled as a control in a pregnancy study. CDR3 sequence (DNA): TGTGCCAGCAGGCCTACAGGGACGGGGCAGCCCCAGCATTTT. It specifies CASRPTGTGQPQHF.